The present T cell receptor beta chain was sequenced within a study of T-cell reconstitution after alpha-beta-depleted transplantation in children. Concerning this clonotype itself: The antigen is unknown.

TCRbeta library construction was performed incorporating unique molecular identifiers. From the PCR reads, TCRdb called clonotypes with MiXCR, one entry per CDR3 protein. The sample contains 800,000 to 1,000,000 distinct CDR3 sequences, around 30% of which appear only once. V shed 0 bases, J shed 3 bases, and the junction held 5 bases outside the gene matches. Germline CDR1 reads SGDLS; CDR2 reads YYNGEE. The CDR3 is 15 amino acids. The study's findings and limits: Reports say that about two months after transplant, the alpha-beta T cells came out of several hundred graft clones that had expanded.

The chain couples TRBV9 to TRBJ2-7, with 8 bases identical to TRBD1. The specimen comprised PBMCs, mostly from graft donor cells, sampled 360 days after TCRalphabeta/CD19-depleted stem cell transplant. This sequence originates from a boy less than two years old who had a stem cell transplant for SCID, so the T cells may come from the graft donor. The CDR3 nucleotides read TGTGCCAGCAGCGTAGGGGGACAGGAGATCTACGAGCAGTACTTC. It codes for CASSVGGQEIYEQYF.